This T cell receptor beta chain was identified in a study of regulatory T cells in long-lasting Graves disease. Study conclusions and caveats: There were preferences for TRBV28, TRBJ1-2 and TRBJ2-5 in persistent disease. Having few samples may have compromised the accuracy.

The sample holds many counts of this clonotype. Its antigen is currently unknown. The CDR3 contains 14 residues. Trimming took 5 bases from V and 3 from J, leaving 11 bases between them. Germline CDR1 is SGHAT and CDR2 is FQNNGV. The time point is: newly diagnosed GD, antithyroid drugs for less than 3 months. There was RNA extracted from PBMCs, and the TCR library was made from it. Criteria from the American Thyroid Association guidelines were applied to diagnose Graves' disease. It was an endocrinology department in Xi'an, China, that provided the patients. Arm-PCR with iRepertoire HTBI primers amplified the CDR3 regions for these TCR beta libraries. From the multiplex PCR reads, TCRdb called clonotypes with MiXCR, one entry per CDR3 protein. The sample records 200,000 to 250,000 distinct CDR3 sequences, about 17% being singletons.

The chain links TRBV11-2 to TRBJ2-1; D not resolved. The specimen was peripheral blood mononuclear cells (PBMCs), collected at new diagnosis, from a patient treated with antithyroid drugs. This receptor was obtained from a female donor with Graves disease. CDR3 DNA sequence: TGTGCCAGCAGCCCTCTAGGGTTCTACAATGAGCAGTTCTTC. This gives the protein CASSPLGFYNEQFF. The full variable domain, with the rest looked up from reference TRBV11-2 and TRBJ2-1, is EAGVAQSPRYKIIEKRQSVAFWCNPISGHATLYWYQQILGQGPKLLIQFQNNGVVDDSQLPKDRFSAERLKGVDSTLKIQPAKLEDSAVYLCASSPLGFYNEQFFGPGTRLTVL.